Presented here are 3 T cell receptor beta chains from one specimen sequenced in a study of PD-L1 blockade in urothelial cancer. Sequenced by immunoSEQ multiplex PCR; TCRdb stores in-frame clones only, minus some. This table has around 120,000 clones, roughly 88% appearing once. The material sequenced was PBMCs, taken around atezolizumab (anti-PD-L1) treatment. The receptors derive from a man aged 45 to 65 with urothelial cancer.

The chain employs TRBV4-1 and TRBJ1-1; D is undetermined. The CDR3 is made up of 15 amino acids. CDR1 is MGHRA and CDR2 is YSYEKL in the germline V gene. V lost 3 bases and J 10 bases, leaving 21 bases between the germline ends. The CDR3 nucleotides are TGCGCCAGCAGCCACTACGATCGCCCCACGGGTGGAGCTTTCTTT. Amino acids: CASSHYDRPTGGAFF.

This clone appeared once. The chain is built from TRBV28 and TRBJ2-1, with TRBD2 matching over 10 bases. Germline values: CDR1 MDHEN, CDR2 SYDVKM. CDR3 size: 16 residues. Unmatched junction bases numbered 13, after V lost 6 bases and J lost 8 bases. This CDR3 reads CASSPSLAGVRHEQFF. The CDR3 nucleotides read TGTGCCAGCAGCCCCAGCCTAGCGGGAGTTAGGCATGAGCAGTTCTTC.

The chain couples TRBV15 to TRBJ2-1, with TRBD2 matching 8 bases. The CDR3 sequence is 17 residues long. Trimming cost V 1 base and J 7 bases; bases outside gene matches: 12. Looked up from germline, CDR1 is LNHNV and CDR2 is YYDKDF (reference sequence). The CDR3 DNA sequence: TGTGCCACCAGCAGAGGCCCCACTAGCGGTCCACGGAATGAGCAGTTCTTC. Residues: CATSRGPTSGPRNEQFF.